This T cell receptor (beta chain) stems from a study of OX40 agonist ivuxolimab in advanced cancers. At the level of the study: Therapy given before enrollment (anti-PD-1, anti-PD-L1 or anti-CTLA-4) was allowed, and over 35% had some. One hepatocellular carcinoma and a couple of cutaneous melanoma patients partially responded.

Libraries were prepared by immunoSEQ multiplex PCR; TCRdb keeps only in-frame clonotypes and omits some of them. Of around 24,000 clones detected, roughly 83% appear once; the ten largest clones hold around a third. V lost 5 bases and J lost 1; bases outside the gene matches: 8. The CDR3 has 15 amino acids. Germline-derived CDR1 and CDR2 are SEHNR and FQNEAQ (reference sequence). This TCR was recovered from an adult with an advanced solid tumor such as melanoma, head and neck, liver or kidney cancer. The starting material was CD4+ or CD8+ T cells sorted from blood, obtained in a trial of the OX40 agonist ivuxolimab. The chain carries TRBV7-9 and TRBJ2-7, with 7 bases fitting TRBD1. In nucleotides, the CDR3 is TGTGCCAGCAGCCACTCGAGACAGGGATCCTACGAGCAGTACTTC. It specifies CASSHSRQGSYEQYF.